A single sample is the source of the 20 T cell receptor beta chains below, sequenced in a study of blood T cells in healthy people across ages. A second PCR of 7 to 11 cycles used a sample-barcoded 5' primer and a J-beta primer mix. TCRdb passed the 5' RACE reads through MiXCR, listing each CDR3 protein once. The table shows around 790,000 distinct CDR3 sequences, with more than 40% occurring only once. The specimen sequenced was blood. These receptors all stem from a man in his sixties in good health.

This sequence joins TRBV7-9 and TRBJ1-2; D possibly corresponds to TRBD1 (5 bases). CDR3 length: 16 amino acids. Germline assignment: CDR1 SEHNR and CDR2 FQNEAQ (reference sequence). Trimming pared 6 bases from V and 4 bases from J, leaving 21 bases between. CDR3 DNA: TGTGCCAGCAGTCAACCGGTCGAGGGGCGACTCTATGGCTACACCTTC. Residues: CASSQPVEGRLYGYTF.

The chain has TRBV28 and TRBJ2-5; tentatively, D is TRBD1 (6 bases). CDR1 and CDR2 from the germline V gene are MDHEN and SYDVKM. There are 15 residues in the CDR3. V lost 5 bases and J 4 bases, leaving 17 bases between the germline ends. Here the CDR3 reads CASSDRGQGRETQYF. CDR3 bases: TGTGCCAGCAGTGACAGAGGGCAGGGGAGAGAGACCCAGTACTTC.

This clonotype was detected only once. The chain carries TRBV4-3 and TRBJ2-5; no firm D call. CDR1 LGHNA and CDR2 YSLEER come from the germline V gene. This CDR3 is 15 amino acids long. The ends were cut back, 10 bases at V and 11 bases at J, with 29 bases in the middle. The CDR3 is CAIVSLGRRYNEQYF. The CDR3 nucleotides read TGCGCCATCGTTTCCTTGGGCCGAAGGTACAATGAGCAGTACTTC.

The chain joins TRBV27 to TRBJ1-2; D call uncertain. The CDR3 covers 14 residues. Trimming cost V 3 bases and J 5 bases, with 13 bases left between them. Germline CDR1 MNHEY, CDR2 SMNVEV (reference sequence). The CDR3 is CASSFRRNSYGYTF. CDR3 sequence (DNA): TGTGCCAGCAGTTTCAGACGGAATTCATATGGCTACACCTTC.

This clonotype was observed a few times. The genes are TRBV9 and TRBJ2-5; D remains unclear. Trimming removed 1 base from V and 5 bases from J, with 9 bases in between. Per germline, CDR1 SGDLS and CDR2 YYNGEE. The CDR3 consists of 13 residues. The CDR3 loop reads CASSVPLGETQYF. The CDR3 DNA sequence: TGTGCCAGCAGCGTACCTCTCGGGGAGACCCAGTACTTC.

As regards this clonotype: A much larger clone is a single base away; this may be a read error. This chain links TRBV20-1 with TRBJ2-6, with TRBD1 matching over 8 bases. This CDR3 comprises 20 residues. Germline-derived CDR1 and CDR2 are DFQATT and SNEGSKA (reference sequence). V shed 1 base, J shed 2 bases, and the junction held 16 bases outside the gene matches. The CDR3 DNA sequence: TGCAGTGCTAGAGTTCAGGGATCGGACAGGGTACGGACTGGGGCCAACGTCCTGACTTTC. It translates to CSARVQGSDRVRTGANVLTF.

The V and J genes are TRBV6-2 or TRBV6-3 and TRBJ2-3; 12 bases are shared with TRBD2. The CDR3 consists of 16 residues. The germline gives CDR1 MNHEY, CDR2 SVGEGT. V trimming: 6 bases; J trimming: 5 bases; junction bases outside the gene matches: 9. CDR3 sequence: CASSRRLAGAGDTQYF. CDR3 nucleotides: TGTGCCAGCAGCCGGAGACTAGCGGGGGCCGGAGATACGCAGTATTTT.

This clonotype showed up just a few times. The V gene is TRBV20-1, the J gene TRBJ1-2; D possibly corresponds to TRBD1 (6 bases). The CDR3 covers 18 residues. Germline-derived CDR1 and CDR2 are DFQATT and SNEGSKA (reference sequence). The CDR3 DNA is TGCTACGCTTGGGTCCCTTCCATCAGGGATCGGGGGGCGAATGGCTACACCTTC. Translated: CYAWVPSIRDRGANGYTF.

CDR3 protein: CASSLGSTIYEQYF. CDR3 bases: TGTGCCAGCAGCTTAGGGTCGACAATCTACGAGCAGTACTTC. The V and J genes are TRBV11-2 and TRBJ2-7; D is ambiguous. Germline V gene lookup returns CDR1 SGHAT and CDR2 FQNNGV. There are 14 residues in the CDR3. V lost 1 base, J lost 3 bases, and 10 bases lay in between.

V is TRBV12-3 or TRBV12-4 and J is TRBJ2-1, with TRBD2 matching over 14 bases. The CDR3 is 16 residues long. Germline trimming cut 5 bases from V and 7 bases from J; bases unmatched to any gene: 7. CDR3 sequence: CASSVTSGGALNEQFF. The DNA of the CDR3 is TGTGCCAGCAGTGTGACTAGCGGGGGGGCTTTGAATGAGCAGTTCTTC.

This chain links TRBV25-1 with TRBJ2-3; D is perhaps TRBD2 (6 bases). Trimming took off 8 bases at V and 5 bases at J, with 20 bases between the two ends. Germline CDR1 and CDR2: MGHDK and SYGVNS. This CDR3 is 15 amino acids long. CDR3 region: CASGELGTRVDTQYF. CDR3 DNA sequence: TGTGCCAGCGGCGAACTCGGGACTCGGGTAGATACGCAGTATTTT.

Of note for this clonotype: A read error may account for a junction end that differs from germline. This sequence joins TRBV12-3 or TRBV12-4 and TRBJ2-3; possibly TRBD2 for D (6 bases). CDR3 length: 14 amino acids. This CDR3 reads CASRMGGGPDAQYF. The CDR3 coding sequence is TGTGCCAGCAGGATGGGTGGAGGGCCAGATGCGCAGTATTTT.

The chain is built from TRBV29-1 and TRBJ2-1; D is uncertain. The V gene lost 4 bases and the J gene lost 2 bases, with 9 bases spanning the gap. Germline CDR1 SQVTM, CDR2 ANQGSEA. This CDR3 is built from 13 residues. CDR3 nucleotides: TGCAGCGTTGCCCCGATAGCCTACAATGAGCAGTTCTTC. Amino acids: CSVAPIAYNEQFF.

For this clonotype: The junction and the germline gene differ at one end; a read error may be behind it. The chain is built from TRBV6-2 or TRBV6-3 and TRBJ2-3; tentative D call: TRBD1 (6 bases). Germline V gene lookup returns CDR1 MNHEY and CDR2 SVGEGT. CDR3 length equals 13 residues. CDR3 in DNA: TGTGCCAGCAGGCAACCCACGACAGGTACGCAGTATTTT. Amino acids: CASRQPTTGTQYF.

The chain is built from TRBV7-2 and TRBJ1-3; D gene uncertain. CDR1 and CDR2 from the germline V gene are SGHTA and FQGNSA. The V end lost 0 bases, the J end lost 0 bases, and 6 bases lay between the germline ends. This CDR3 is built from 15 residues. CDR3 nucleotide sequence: TGTGCCAGCAGCTTAGCAGGGATCTCTGGAAACACCATATATTTT. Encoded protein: CASSLAGISGNTIYF. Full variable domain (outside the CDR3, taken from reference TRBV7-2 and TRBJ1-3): GAGVSQSPSNKVTEKGKDVELRCDPISGHTALYWYRQSLGQGLEFLIYFQGNSAPDKSGLPSDRFSAERTGGSVSTLTIQRTQQEDSAVYLCASSLAGISGNTIYFGEGSWLTVV.

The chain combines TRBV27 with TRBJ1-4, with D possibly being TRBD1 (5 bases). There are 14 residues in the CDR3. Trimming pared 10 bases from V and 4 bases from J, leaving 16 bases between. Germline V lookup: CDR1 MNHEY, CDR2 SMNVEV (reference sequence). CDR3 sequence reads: CATGPHQGNEKLFF. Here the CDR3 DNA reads TGTGCCACCGGCCCCCACCAGGGTAATGAAAAACTGTTTTTT. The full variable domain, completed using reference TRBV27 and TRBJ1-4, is EAQVTQNPRYLITVTGKKLTVTCSQNMNHEYMSWYRQDPGLGLRQIYYSMNVEVTDKGDVPEGYKVSRKEKRNFPLILESPSPNQTSLYFCATGPHQGNEKLFFGSGTQLSVL.

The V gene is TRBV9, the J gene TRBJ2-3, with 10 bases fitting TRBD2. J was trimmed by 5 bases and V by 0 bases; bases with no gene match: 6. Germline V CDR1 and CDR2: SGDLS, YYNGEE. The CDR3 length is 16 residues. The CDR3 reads CASSVEAGGRQDTQYF. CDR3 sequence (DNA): TGTGCCAGCAGCGTAGAAGCGGGGGGGCGGCAAGATACGCAGTATTTT.

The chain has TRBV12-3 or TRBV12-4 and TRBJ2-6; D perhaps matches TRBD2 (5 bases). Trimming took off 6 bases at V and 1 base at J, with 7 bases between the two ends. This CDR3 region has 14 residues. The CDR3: CASRLESGANVLTF. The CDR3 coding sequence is TGTGCCAGCAGACTAGAATCTGGGGCCAACGTCCTGACTTTC.

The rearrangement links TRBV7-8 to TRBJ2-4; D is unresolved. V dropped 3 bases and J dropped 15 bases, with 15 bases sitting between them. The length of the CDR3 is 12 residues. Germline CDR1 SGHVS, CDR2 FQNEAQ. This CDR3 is CASSFTTDAAYF. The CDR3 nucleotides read TGTGCCAGCAGCTTTACTACGGACGCGGCGTACTTC.

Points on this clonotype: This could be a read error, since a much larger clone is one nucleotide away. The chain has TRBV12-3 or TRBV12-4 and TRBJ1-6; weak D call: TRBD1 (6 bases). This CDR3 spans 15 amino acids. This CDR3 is CAGSRQAIAYSPLHF. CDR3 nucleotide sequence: TGTGCCGGCAGTCGACAGGCCATCGCCTATTCACCCCTCCACTTT.